Listed below are T cell receptor beta chains from one sample, sequenced in a study of shared clonotypes between healthy human individuals. Only in-frame clones appear in the TCRdb table, and some are missing; sequencing was by immunoSEQ multiplex PCR. The sample has approximately 650,000 clones, less than 97% seen once; the top ten hold around 0.097%. Sample: naive CD8+ T cells sorted from blood. Receptors were obtained from a woman aged 30 to 39 in good health. Each CDR3 is given with its conserved first and last residue. A D gene is named only where the DNA matches it firmly. Size tells how often a clone was seen (once, few, many) or the class of an expanded clone, and some rows leave it out.

j_gene | d_gene | abundance | v_gene | CDR3aa | CDR3nt
TRBJ2-3 | - | - | TRBV6-5 | CASSSPGTRWKDTQYF | TGTGCCAGCAGTTCGCCGGGGACCCGGTGGAAGGATACGCAGTATTTT
TRBJ1-2 | TRBD1 | - | TRBV25-1 | CASRGEGTGDGYTF | TGTGCCAGCAGGGGGGAGGGGACAGGTGACGGCTACACCTTC
TRBJ2-7 | TRBD2 | - | TRBV19 | CASRLTSGSSYEQYF | TGTGCCAGTCGACTGACTAGCGGGAGCTCCTACGAGCAGTACTTC
TRBJ1-1 | - | once | TRBV2 | CASSYDSGNTEAFF | TGTGCCAGCAGTTACGACAGTGGCAACACTGAAGCTTTCTTT
TRBJ1-2 | - | - | TRBV5-1 | CASSLDGPGYGYTF | TGCGCCAGCAGCTTGGACGGGCCCGGCTATGGCTACACCTTC
TRBJ2-5 | - | - | TRBV2 | CASSEASRETQYF | TGTGCCAGCAGTGAGGCCAGTCGAGAGACCCAGTACTTC
TRBJ1-5 | TRBD1 | - | TRBV27 | CASRPGQGTSNQPQHF | TGTGCCAGCAGGCCGGGACAGGGGACGAGCAATCAGCCCCAGCATTTT
TRBJ2-1 | - | once | TRBV11-2 | CASSLLGSRNEQFF | TGTGCCAGCAGCTTACTTGGCAGTCGGAATGAGCAGTTCTTC
TRBJ2-7 | - | - | TRBV5-6 | CASSLGQGFNEQYF | TGTGCCAGCAGCTTAGGGCAGGGTTTCAACGAGCAGTACTTC
TRBJ2-1 | - | - | TRBV20-1 | CSADAGKQFF | TGCAGTGCTGACGCGGGGAAGCAGTTCTTC
TRBJ1-2 | - | - | TRBV2 | CATHSSWGDVWINYGYTF | TGTGCCACCCATTCCTCATGGGGGGATGTCTGGATTAACTATGGCTACACCTTC
TRBJ2-1 | TRBD2 | - | TRBV27 | CASSTDYSGTSSYNEQFF | TGTGCCAGCAGTACCGACTACAGCGGGACGAGCTCCTACAATGAGCAGTTCTTC
TRBJ2-7 | - | - | TRBV4-2 | CASSPFGSGYEQYF | TGTGCCAGCAGCCCGTTCGGGAGTGGCTACGAGCAGTACTTC
TRBJ2-1 | - | once | TRBV4-2 | CASSPRLLADNEQFF | TGTGCCAGCAGCCCCCGACTTCTAGCAGACAATGAGCAGTTCTTC
TRBJ1-1 | - | - | TRBV9 | CASSVEDNSEAFF | TGTGCCAGCAGCGTAGAGGATAACTCTGAAGCTTTCTTT
TRBJ2-7 | TRBD2 | - | TRBV7-7 | CASSPEAGTNYEQYF | TGTGCCAGCAGCCCGGAGGCCGGGACTAACTACGAGCAGTACTTC
TRBJ2-1 | TRBD2 | once | TRBV28 | CASSWTSGRAEQFF | TGTGCCAGCAGTTGGACTAGCGGGAGAGCTGAGCAGTTCTTC
TRBJ2-1 | TRBD2 | - | TRBV7-6 | CASSLGSGSKNEQFF | TGTGCCAGCAGCTTAGGTAGCGGGAGTAAGAATGAGCAGTTCTTC
TRBJ2-3 | - | - | TRBV5-1 | CASSLRLASTRITDTQYF | TGCGCCAGCAGCTTGCGGCTAGCCAGCACCCGTATCACAGATACGCAGTATTTT
TRBJ2-5 | TRBD2 | - | TRBV27 | CASSLGLAEYF | TGTGCCAGCAGTTTAGGGCTAGCGGAATACTTC
TRBJ2-2 | TRBD1 | - | TRBV2 | CASSESPRTGDTGELFF | TGTGCCAGCAGTGAAAGCCCACGGACAGGGGATACCGGGGAGCTGTTTTTT
TRBJ2-5 | - | - | TRBV9 | CASSVDETQYF | TGTGCCAGCAGCGTAGACGAGACCCAGTACTTC